The entry below gives a single T cell receptor (beta chain) sequence along with its context. Those enrolled in Seattle joined during active infection and were followed longitudinally afterward. This sample was included in a study of blood T cell repertoires in COVID-19. Whole-study context: Italy, Spain and the United States were the sources of the convalescent and acute COVID-19 samples. PBMCs, B-cell-depleted T cells, or T cells provided the cDNA or gDNA that made up the material.

Per the germline V gene, CDR1 is KGHSY and CDR2 is FQNENV. V was cut by 2 bases and J by 2 bases, with 6 bases left in between. The CDR3 contains 14 residues. In the original analysis: Reference gene primer amplification in the assay estimated nucleated cell counts. Produced via immunoSEQ multiplex PCR; TCRdb's table is partial and in-frame only. From that table come the V and J calls and clone size; the DNA was used to work out D and trimming. Of about 390,000 clones listed, about 90% are singletons. The origin of this receptor is a woman aged 55 to 70 with COVID-19, enrolled during active disease. Sequencing input: peripheral blood. The rearrangement joins TRBV16 to TRBJ1-4; weak D call: TRBD1 (5 bases). The CDR3 DNA sequence: TGTGCCAGCAGCCAAGGGGGGACTAATGAAAAACTGTTTTTT. This sequence encodes CASSQGGTNEKLFF. Full variable domain (outside the CDR3, taken from reference TRBV16 and TRBJ1-4): GEEVAQTPKHLVRGEGQKAKLYCAPIKGHSYVFWYQQVLKNEFKFLISFQNENVFDETGMPKERFSAKCLPNSPCSLEIQATKLEDSAVYFCASSQGGTNEKLFFGSGTQLSVL.